The 18 T cell receptor beta chains given below trace back to one sample, sequenced in a study of T-cell memory formation after mild COVID-19. Using its own MiXCR run on the 5' RACE reads, TCRdb lists one record per CDR3 protein. Of around 83,000 distinct CDR3 sequences in the sample, around a quarter were seen once. Sequencing was carried out using PBMCs or a T cell subset sorted from them (not recorded which). The source of these receptors is a man aged 18 to 35 who had mild COVID-19 (a few samples of this study predate the infection). Cell type and time point are not known.

This clonotype was observed a handful of times. The V and J genes are TRBV6-2 or TRBV6-3 and TRBJ1-2; D unclear. Trimming removed 6 bases from V and 8 bases from J, with 25 bases in between. Germline-derived CDR1 and CDR2 are MNHEY and SVGEGT. CDR3 length equals 16 residues. The CDR3: CASSRPGGPTIWGYTF. CDR3 in DNA: TGTGCCAGCAGCCGCCCCGGAGGACCAACCATCTGGGGCTACACCTTC.

This clonotype came up a few times. Written as DNA, the CDR3 is TGCAGCGTTGGGGACAGGTACAATCAGCCCCAGCATTTT. Residues: CSVGDRYNQPQHF. V is TRBV29-1 and J is TRBJ1-5; 8 nucleotides agree with TRBD1. Unmatched junction bases numbered 2, after V lost 4 bases and J lost 3 bases. The germline V gene encodes CDR1 SQVTM and CDR2 ANQGSEA. CDR3 length: 13 amino acids.

The chain carries TRBV6-1 and TRBJ2-7; TRBD2 agrees at 7 bases. The junction had 9 bases not matched to a gene; V was cut back by 8 bases and J by 2 bases. Germline assignment: CDR1 MNHNS and CDR2 SASEGT. CDR3 length equals 14 residues. CDR3 in amino acids: CASLGEGRPYEQYF. CDR3 DNA sequence: TGTGCCAGCCTCGGGGAGGGGAGGCCCTACGAGCAGTACTTC.

In this sample, this clonotype turned up a few times. The chain joins TRBV4-1 to TRBJ2-3, with a possible D match to TRBD1 (5 bases). Germline lookup yields CDR1 MGHRA and CDR2 YSYEKL. Between the trimmed V and J ends, which lost 1 base and 6 bases, there was a span of 17 bases. There are 16 residues in the CDR3. CDR3 nucleotide sequence: TGCGCCAGCAGCCAAGCGTTTGGCAGGGCGGCGGATACGCAGTATTTT. Translated, it gives CASSQAFGRAADTQYF.

The rearrangement uses TRBV2 and TRBJ2-7; possible D gene TRBD2, 6 bases. The CDR3 totals 15 residues. CDR1 SNHLY and CDR2 FYNNEI come from the germline V gene. The V end was cut by 6 bases, the J end by 2 bases, with 17 bases between. The CDR3 sequence: CASRDMGLATYEQYF. DNA for the CDR3: TGTGCCAGCAGAGACATGGGACTTGCCACCTACGAGCAGTACTTC.

V and J are TRBV6-2 or TRBV6-3 and TRBJ1-6; D unclear. V lost 2 bases and J 12 bases, leaving 5 bases between the germline ends. This CDR3 region has 11 residues. Germline values: CDR1 MNHEY, CDR2 SVGEGT. The CDR3 DNA follows: TGTGCCAGCAGTTACATTGGACCCCTCCACTTT. Amino acids: CASSYIGPLHF.

This chain uses TRBV11-2 with TRBJ2-1, with a tentative D call TRBD1 (5 bases). The V end lost 4 bases, the J end lost 6 bases, and 19 bases lay between the germline ends. CDR1 and CDR2 from the germline V gene are SGHAT and FQNNGV. The CDR3 has 16 residues. This CDR3 reads CASSSPAWTSPNEQFF. CDR3 coding DNA: TGTGCCAGCAGCTCGCCGGCGTGGACAAGCCCCAATGAGCAGTTCTTC.

This clonotype was counted only a few times. This chain joins TRBV4-1 and TRBJ2-5; no reliable D call. The germline V gene encodes CDR1 MGHRA and CDR2 YSYEKL. This CDR3 spans 14 amino acids. Trimming cost V 1 base and J 0 bases, with 6 bases left between them. CDR3 protein: CASSQVGYQETQYF. CDR3 sequence (DNA): TGCGCCAGCAGCCAAGTAGGGTACCAAGAGACCCAGTACTTC.

Here the CDR3 DNA reads TGTGCCACCCGGGTGAGGAGTCACGGGGGGAATCCCTACGAGCAGTACTTC. It is translated as CATRVRSHGGNPYEQYF. The chain is built from TRBV2 and TRBJ2-7, with TRBD2 identical over 7 bases. The CDR3 runs 17 residues. Germline V gene data show CDR1 as SNHLY and CDR2 as FYNNEI. The V and J ends lost 10 bases and 2 bases, in that order; junction bases with no gene match: 20.

The rearrangement links TRBV7-9 to TRBJ2-5; possible D gene TRBD2, 5 bases. CDR1 and CDR2 (germline): SEHNR, FQNEAQ (reference sequence). V lost 4 bases and J 4 bases, leaving 16 bases between the germline ends. The CDR3 extends over 15 amino acids. The CDR3 spells CASSSPYVAGETQYF. For the CDR3, the DNA is TGTGCCAGCAGCTCCCCATATGTGGCGGGAGAGACCCAGTACTTC.

This chain connects TRBV12-3 or TRBV12-4 to TRBJ2-7; D is possibly TRBD1 or TRBD2 (7 bases each). The CDR3 extends over 14 amino acids. V lost 6 bases to trimming and J lost 4 bases, with 16 bases between them. The CDR3 DNA follows: TGTGCCAGCAGCGCCGGGCAGGGGGGGTACGAGCAGTACGTC. It encodes CASSAGQGGYEQYV.

The J gene is TRBJ2-1, the V gene TRBV12-3 or TRBV12-4, with D hard to call. This CDR3 is built from 13 residues. V lost 11 bases to trimming and J lost 6 bases, with 17 bases between them. CDR3 sequence: CAGASNRPNEQFF. The CDR3 DNA reads TGTGCCGGAGCATCTAACCGTCCCAATGAGCAGTTCTTC.

The chain combines TRBV7-9 with TRBJ2-6, with TRBD1 matching over 10 bases. V trimming: 10 bases; J trimming: 4 bases; junction bases outside the gene matches: 10. The CDR3 totals 16 residues. Per the germline V gene, CDR1 is SEHNR and CDR2 is FQNEAQ (reference sequence). The CDR3 spells CAIPGQGTRGANVLTF. Here the CDR3 DNA reads TGTGCCATCCCGGGACAGGGGACGCGAGGGGCCAACGTCCTGACTTTC.

The V gene is TRBV6-6, the J gene TRBJ1-2, with D possibly matching TRBD1 (6 bases). Germline values: CDR1 MNHNY, CDR2 SVGAGI (reference sequence). CDR3 length equals 14 residues. V lost 6 bases, J lost 4 bases, and 15 bases lay in between. The CDR3 protein is CASSQRTVSYGYTF. For the CDR3, the DNA is TGTGCCAGCAGCCAGAGGACAGTCTCCTATGGCTACACCTTC.

This clonotype showed up just a few times. V and J are TRBV6-2 or TRBV6-3 and TRBJ1-1; D is perhaps TRBD1 (5 bases). V shed 7 bases and J shed 3 bases, with 15 bases lying between them. The CDR3 is 14 amino acids. Germline V gene lookup returns CDR1 MNHEY and CDR2 SVGEGT. CDR3 loop: CASIRAMGDTEAFF. CDR3 coding DNA: TGTGCCAGCATTCGAGCGATGGGGGACACTGAAGCTTTCTTT.

This chain connects TRBV3-1 to TRBJ1-6; D is ambiguous. The V end lost 0 bases, the J end lost 10 bases, and 10 bases lay between the germline ends. CDR1 and CDR2 from the germline V gene are LGHDT and YNNKEL (reference sequence). The CDR3 has 14 residues. Written as DNA, the CDR3 is TGTGCCAGCAGCCAAGATAGGGTAGGATCACCCCTCCACTTT. Amino acids: CASSQDRVGSPLHF.

This chain links TRBV29-1 with TRBJ2-1; 7 positions match TRBD2. Germline trimming cut 4 bases from V and 12 bases from J; bases unmatched to any gene: 6. The CDR3 has 11 amino acids. Germline CDR1 is SQVTM and CDR2 is ANQGSEA. CDR3 loop: CSVVSGVGQFF. The CDR3, as DNA: TGCAGCGTTGTAAGCGGGGTCGGGCAGTTCTTC.

This clonotype has a handful of counts. This chain joins TRBV4-2 and TRBJ2-2, with D tentatively TRBD1 (6 bases). Germline V gene lookup returns CDR1 LGHNA and CDR2 YNFKEQ. This CDR3 is 16 amino acids long. V dropped 0 bases and J dropped 3 bases, with 11 bases sitting between them. CDR3 in DNA: TGTGCCAGCAGCCAAGATTGGGCAGGGGACACCGGGGAGCTGTTTTTT. The encoded protein is CASSQDWAGDTGELFF.